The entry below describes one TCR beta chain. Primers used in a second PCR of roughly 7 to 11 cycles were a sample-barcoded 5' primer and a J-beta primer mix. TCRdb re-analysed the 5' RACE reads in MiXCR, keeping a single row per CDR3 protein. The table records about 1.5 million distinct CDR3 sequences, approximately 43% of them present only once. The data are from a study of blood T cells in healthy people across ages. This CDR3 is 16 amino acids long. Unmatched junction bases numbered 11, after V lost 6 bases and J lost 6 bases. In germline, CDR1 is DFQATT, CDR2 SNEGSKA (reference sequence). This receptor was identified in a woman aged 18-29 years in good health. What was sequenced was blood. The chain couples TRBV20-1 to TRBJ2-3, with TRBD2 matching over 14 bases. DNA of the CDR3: TGCAGTGCCCTCCCGGGACTAGCGGGAGTTAGTGATACGCAGTATTTT. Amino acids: CSALPGLAGVSDTQYF.